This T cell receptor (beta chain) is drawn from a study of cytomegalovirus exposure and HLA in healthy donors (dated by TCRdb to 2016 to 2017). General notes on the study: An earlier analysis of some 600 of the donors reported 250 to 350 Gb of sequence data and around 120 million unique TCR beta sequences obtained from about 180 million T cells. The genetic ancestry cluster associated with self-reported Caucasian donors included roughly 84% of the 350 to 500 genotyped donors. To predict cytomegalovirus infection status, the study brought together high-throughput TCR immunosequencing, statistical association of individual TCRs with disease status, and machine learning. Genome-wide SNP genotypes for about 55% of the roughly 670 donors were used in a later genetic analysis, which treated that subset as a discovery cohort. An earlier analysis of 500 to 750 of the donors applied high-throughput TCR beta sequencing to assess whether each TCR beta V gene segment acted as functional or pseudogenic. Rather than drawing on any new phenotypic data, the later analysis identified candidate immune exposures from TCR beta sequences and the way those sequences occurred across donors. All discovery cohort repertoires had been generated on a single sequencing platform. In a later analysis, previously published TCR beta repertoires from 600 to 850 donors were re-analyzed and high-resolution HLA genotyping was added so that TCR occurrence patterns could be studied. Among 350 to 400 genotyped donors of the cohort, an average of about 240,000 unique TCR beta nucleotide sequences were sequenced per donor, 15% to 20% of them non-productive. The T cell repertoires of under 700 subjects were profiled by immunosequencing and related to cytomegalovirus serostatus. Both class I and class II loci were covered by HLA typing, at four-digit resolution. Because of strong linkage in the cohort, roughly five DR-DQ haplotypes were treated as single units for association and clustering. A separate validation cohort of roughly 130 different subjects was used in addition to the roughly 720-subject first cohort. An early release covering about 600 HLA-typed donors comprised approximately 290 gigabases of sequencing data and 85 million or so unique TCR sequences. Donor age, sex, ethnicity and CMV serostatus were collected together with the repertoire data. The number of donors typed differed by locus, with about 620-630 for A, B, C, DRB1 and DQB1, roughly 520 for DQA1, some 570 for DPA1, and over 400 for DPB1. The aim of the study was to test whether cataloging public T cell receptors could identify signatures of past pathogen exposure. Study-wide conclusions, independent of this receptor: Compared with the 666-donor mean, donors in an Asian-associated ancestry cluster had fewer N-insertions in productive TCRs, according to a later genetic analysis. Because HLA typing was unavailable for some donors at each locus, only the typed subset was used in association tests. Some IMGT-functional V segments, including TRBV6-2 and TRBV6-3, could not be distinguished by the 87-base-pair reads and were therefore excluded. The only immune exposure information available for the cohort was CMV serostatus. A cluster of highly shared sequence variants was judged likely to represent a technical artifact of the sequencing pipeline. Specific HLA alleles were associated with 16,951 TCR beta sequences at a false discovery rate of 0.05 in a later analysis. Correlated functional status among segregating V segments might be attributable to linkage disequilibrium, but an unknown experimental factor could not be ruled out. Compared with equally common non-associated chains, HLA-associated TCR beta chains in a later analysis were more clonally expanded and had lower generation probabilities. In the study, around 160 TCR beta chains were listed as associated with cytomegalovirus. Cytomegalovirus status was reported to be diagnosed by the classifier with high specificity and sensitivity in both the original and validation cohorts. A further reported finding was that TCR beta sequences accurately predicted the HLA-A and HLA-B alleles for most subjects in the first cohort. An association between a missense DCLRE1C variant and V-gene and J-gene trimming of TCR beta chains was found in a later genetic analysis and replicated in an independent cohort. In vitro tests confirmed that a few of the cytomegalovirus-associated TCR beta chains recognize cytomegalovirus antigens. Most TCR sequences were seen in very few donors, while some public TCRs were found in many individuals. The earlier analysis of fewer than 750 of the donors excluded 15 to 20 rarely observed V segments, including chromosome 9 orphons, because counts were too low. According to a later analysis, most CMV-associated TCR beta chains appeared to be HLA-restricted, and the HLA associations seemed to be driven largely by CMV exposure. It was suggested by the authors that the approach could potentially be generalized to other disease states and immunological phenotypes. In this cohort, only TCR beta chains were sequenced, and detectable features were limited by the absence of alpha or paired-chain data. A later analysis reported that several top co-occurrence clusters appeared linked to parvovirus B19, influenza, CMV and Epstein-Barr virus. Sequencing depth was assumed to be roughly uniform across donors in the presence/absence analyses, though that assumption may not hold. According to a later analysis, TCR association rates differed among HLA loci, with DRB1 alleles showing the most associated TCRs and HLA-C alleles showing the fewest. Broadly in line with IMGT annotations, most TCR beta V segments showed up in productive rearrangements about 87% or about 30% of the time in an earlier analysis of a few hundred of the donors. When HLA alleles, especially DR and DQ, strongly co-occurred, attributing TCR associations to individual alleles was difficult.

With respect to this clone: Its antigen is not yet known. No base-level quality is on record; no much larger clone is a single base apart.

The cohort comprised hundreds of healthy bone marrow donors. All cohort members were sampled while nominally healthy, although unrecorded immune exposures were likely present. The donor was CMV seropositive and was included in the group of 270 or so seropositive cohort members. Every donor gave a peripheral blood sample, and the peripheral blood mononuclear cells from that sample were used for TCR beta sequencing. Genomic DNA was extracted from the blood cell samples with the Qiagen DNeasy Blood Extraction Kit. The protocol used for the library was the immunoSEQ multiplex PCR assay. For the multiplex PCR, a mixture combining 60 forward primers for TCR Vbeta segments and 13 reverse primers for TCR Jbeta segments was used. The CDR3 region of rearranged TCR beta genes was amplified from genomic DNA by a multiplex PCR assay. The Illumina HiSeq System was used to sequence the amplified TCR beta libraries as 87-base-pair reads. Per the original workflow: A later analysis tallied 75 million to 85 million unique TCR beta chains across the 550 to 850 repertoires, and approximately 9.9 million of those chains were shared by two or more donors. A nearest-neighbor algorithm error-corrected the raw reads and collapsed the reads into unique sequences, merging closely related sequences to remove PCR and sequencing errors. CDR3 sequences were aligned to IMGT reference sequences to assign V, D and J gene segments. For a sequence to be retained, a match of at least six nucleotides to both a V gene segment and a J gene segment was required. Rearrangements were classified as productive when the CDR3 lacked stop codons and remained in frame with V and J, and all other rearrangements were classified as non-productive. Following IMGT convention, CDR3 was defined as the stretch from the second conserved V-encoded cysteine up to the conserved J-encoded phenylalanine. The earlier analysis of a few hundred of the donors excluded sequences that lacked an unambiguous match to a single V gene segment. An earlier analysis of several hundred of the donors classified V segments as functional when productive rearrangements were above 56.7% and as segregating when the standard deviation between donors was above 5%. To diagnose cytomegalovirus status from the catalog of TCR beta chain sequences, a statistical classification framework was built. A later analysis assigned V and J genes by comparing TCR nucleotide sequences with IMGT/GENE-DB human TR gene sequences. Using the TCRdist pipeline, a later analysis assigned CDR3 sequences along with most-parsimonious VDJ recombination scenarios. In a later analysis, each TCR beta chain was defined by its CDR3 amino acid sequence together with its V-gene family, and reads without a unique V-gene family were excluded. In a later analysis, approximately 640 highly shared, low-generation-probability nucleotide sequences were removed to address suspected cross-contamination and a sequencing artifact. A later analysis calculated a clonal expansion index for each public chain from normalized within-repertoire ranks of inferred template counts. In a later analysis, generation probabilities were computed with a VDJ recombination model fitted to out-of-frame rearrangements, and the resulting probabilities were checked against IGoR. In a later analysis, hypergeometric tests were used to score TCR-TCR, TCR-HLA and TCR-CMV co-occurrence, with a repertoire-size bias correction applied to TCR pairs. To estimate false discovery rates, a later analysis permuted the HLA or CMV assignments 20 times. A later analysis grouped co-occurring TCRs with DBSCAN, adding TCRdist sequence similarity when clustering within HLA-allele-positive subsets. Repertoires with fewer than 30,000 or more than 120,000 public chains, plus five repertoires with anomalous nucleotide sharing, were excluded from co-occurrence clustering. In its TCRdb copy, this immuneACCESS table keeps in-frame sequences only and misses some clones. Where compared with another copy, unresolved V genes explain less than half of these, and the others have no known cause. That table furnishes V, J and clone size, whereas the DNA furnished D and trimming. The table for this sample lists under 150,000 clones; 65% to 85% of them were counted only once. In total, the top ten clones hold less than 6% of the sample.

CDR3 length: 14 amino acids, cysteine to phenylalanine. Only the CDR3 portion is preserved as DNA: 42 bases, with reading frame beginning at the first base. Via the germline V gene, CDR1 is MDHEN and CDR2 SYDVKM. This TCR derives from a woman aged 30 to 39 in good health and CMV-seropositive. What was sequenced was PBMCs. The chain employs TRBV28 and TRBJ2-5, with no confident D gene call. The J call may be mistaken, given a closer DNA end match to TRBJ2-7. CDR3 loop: CASAPGSSNDEQYF. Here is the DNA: TGTGCCAGCGCCCCCGGGTCAAGCAATGACGAGCAGTACTTC.